This passage covers 20 T cell receptor beta chains from one sample sequenced in a study of glioma-infiltrating T cells after dendritic cell vaccination. TCRdb's table, derived via immunoSEQ multiplex PCR, lists solely in-frame clones and lacks some. The sample contains 95,000 to 110,000 clones, 75% to 85% of which appear only once. The specimen was blood, collected before dendritic cell vaccination. All receptors derive from a human donor with glioblastoma.

The chain joins TRBV11-2 to TRBJ1-4; the D gene is possibly TRBD1 (6 bases). The CDR3 has 16 residues. Germline lookup yields CDR1 SGHAT and CDR2 FQNNGV. Trimming shortened V by 6 bases and J by 8 bases, and 22 bases separated the two germline ends. DNA for the CDR3: TGTGCCAGCAGACTTGGGAAGGGACACTTTAAAGAAAAACTGTTTTTT. Amino acid sequence: CASRLGKGHFKEKLFF.

This clone has a handful of counts. The V and J genes are TRBV10-3 and TRBJ1-4, with D perhaps matching TRBD1 (5 bases). CDR3 size: 17 residues. Looked up from germline, CDR1 is ENHRY and CDR2 is SYGVKD. The V and J ends lost 0 bases and 0 bases respectively, with 11 bases between them. In DNA, the CDR3 is TGTGCCATCAGTGAGTCGGGGGGGAGTACAACTAATGAAAAACTGTTTTTT. Its protein product is CAISESGGSTTNEKLFF.

A single count supports this clone. The chain joins TRBV18 to TRBJ1-2; tentative D call: TRBD1 (5 bases). The CDR3 is 13 residues long. V was cut by 2 bases and J by 7 bases, with 11 bases left in between. Germline assignment: CDR1 KGHSH and CDR2 LQKENI. Written as DNA, the CDR3 is TGTGCCAGCTCACCAGCGGGACTCTTTGGCTACACCTTC. It encodes CASSPAGLFGYTF.

The chain couples TRBV5-6 to TRBJ2-3; no clear D. This CDR3 region has 14 residues. Trimming removed 3 bases from V and 5 bases from J, with 13 bases in between. Looked up from germline, CDR1 is SGHDT and CDR2 is YYEEEE. CDR3 loop: CASSSLKLLDTQYF. The CDR3 region has the DNA TGTGCCAGCAGCTCCCTAAAGCTGTTAGATACGCAGTATTTT.

The V gene is TRBV6-5, the J gene TRBJ2-5; D perhaps matches TRBD2 (5 bases). Germline CDR1 is MNHEY and CDR2 is SVGAGI. Trimming cost V 6 bases and J 5 bases, with 10 bases left between them. CDR3 length: 12 amino acids. In DNA, the CDR3 is TGTGCCAGCAGGCGGACTGGGGAGACCCAGTACTTC. This gives the protein CASRRTGETQYF.

This clone was counted only a few times. The V and J genes are TRBV7-9 and TRBJ1-5; D is unresolved. This CDR3 contains 12 residues. CDR1 is SEHNR, CDR2 FQNEAQ, per germline (reference sequence). V was shortened by 3 bases and J by 7 bases, with 7 bases between the two germline ends. The DNA for the CDR3 is TGTGCCAGCAGCTTGTCGTCCCAGCCCCAGCATTTT. Translation: CASSLSSQPQHF.

The CDR3 nucleotides read TGTGCCAGCAGCTCTGTGGACAACCAAGAGACCCAGTACTTC. Its translation is CASSSVDNQETQYF. This sequence joins TRBV7-9 and TRBJ2-5; D perhaps matches TRBD1 (5 bases). The V gene lost 4 bases and the J gene lost 0 bases, with 9 bases spanning the gap. The CDR3 extends over 14 amino acids. From germline, CDR1 is SEHNR and CDR2 FQNEAQ (reference sequence).

As concerns this clone: Germline and junction disagree at one end, which may indicate a read error. The CDR3 DNA sequence: TGTGCCAGCATCCTAATAGCGGGGTCGACCTTC. Translating it yields CASILIAGSTF. The gene calls are TRBV6-5 and TRBJ2-7, with TRBD2 matching 8 bases. The germline gives CDR1 MNHEY, CDR2 SVGAGI. CDR3 length equals 11 residues.

The J gene is TRBJ2-6, the V gene TRBV4-3; 11 bases are a match to TRBD1. Trimming removed 4 bases from V and 4 bases from J; junction bases left unmatched: 9. The CDR3 has 18 amino acids. CDR1 LGHNA and CDR2 YSLEER come from the germline V gene. CDR3 coding DNA: TGCGCCAGCAGCCGGGCGGGGGACAGGGGGTCGGGGGCCAACGTCCTGACTTTC. It yields the protein CASSRAGDRGSGANVLTF.

The J gene is TRBJ1-2, the V gene TRBV7-9, with D unresolved. The CDR3 sequence is 14 residues long. Germline loops: CDR1 SEHNR, CDR2 FQNEAQ (reference sequence). Trimming pared 1 base from V and 2 bases from J, leaving 8 bases between. The CDR3 is CASSLGSGNYGYTF. Written as DNA, the CDR3 is TGTGCCAGCAGCTTAGGATCAGGAAACTATGGCTACACCTTC.

The V gene is TRBV12-5, the J gene TRBJ2-3; unclear D gene. The CDR3 spans 15 residues. Germline V gene data show CDR1 as LGHNT and CDR2 as FRNRAP. V was shortened by 0 bases and J by 1 base, with 8 bases between the two germline ends. The DNA for the CDR3 is TGTGCTAGTGGTTTGGTATGGGCCGGCACAGATACGCAGTATTTT. It yields the protein CASGLVWAGTDTQYF.

This clone appeared a single time. CDR3 bases: TGTGCCAGCAGCTTAAAAGGGGACTCCCCAGCGCAGTATTTT. Residues: CASSLKGDSPAQYF. The rearrangement joins TRBV7-3 to TRBJ2-3, with D possibly TRBD2 on 6 matching bases. Per the germline V gene, CDR1 is SGHTA and CDR2 is FQGTGA. The CDR3 is 14 residues long. Trimming pared 1 base from V and 10 bases from J, leaving 15 bases between.

The chain has TRBV7-2 and TRBJ1-2, with D unresolved. Trimming left V 7 bases short and J 3 bases short, with 12 bases between. The V gene's germline CDR1 is SGHTA and CDR2 FQGNSA. The CDR3 is 13 amino acids. The CDR3 loop reads CASTKSGYYGYTF. In DNA form, the CDR3 reads TGTGCCAGCACCAAAAGCGGATACTATGGCTACACCTTC.

This chain uses TRBV5-1 with TRBJ1-6; D not certain. Looked up from germline, CDR1 is SGHRS and CDR2 is YFSETQ. The CDR3 covers 15 residues. Trimming pared 3 bases from V and 8 bases from J, leaving 15 bases between. Here the CDR3 reads CASSSEGPADSPLHF. The CDR3 DNA follows: TGCGCCAGCAGCTCGGAGGGCCCGGCCGATTCACCCCTCCACTTT.

The chain combines TRBV10-3 with TRBJ2-7; TRBD1 agrees at 10 bases. J was trimmed by 5 bases and V by 6 bases; bases with no gene match: 7. Germline lookup yields CDR1 ENHRY and CDR2 SYGVKD. The CDR3 extends over 14 amino acids. DNA for the CDR3: TGTGCCATCAGACCGACAGGGGGCCGGAACGAGCAGTACTTC. Translated: CAIRPTGGRNEQYF.

This clone was counted only a few times. V is TRBV6-6 and J is TRBJ2-5; 7 nucleotides agree with TRBD1. The CDR3 extends over 14 amino acids. The ends lost 2 bases at V and 1 base at J; junction bases unmatched: 1. Germline V gives CDR1 MNHNY, CDR2 SVGAGI (reference sequence). CDR3 coding DNA: TGTGCCAGCAGTTACGGGACAGCCCAAGAGACCCAGTACTTC. Its translation is CASSYGTAQETQYF.

The CDR3 loop is CASTDRMNTEAFF. Written as DNA, the CDR3 is TGCGCCAGCACCGACAGGATGAACACTGAAGCTTTCTTT. This chain connects TRBV4-3 to TRBJ1-1; TRBD1 is a possible D gene (6 bases). CDR3 size: 13 residues. The V gene's germline CDR1 is LGHNA and CDR2 YSLEER. V gave up 7 bases and J gave up 0 bases, with 9 bases separating them.

In the case of this clone: This specimen includes other DNA sequences encoding the same CDR3. In nucleotides, the CDR3 is TGTGCCTGGAGTCCTCTGGGAACGGGGGAAAAACTGTTTTTT. Amino acid sequence: CAWSPLGTGEKLFF. The chain is built from TRBV30 and TRBJ1-4, with D unclear. CDR1 and CDR2 from the germline V gene are GTSNPN and SVGIG (reference sequence). Trimming removed 2 bases from V and 8 bases from J, with 15 bases in between. CDR3 length: 14 residues.

This chain uses TRBV5-1 with TRBJ1-2; the D is unclear. Germline V lookup: CDR1 SGHRS, CDR2 YFSETQ. V was clipped by 2 bases and J by 8 bases, with 16 bases between them. The CDR3 has 14 amino acids. In DNA form, the CDR3 reads TGCGCCAGCAGCTTATCGCGGAACGCCGGCGGCTACACCTTC. Protein sequence: CASSLSRNAGGYTF. Using reference TRBV5-1 and TRBJ1-2 for the parts outside the CDR3, the full variable domain is KAGVTQTPRYLIKTRGQQVTLSCSPISGHRSVSWYQQTPGQGLQFLFEYFSETQRNKGNFPGRFSGRQFSNSRSEMNVSTLELGDSALYLCASSLSRNAGGYTFGSGTRLTVV.

The V and J genes are TRBV6-6 and TRBJ1-6, with unresolved D. V lost 5 bases and J 10 bases, leaving 12 bases between the germline ends. This CDR3 comprises 13 residues. Germline V gene sequence: CDR1 MNHNY, CDR2 SVGAGI (reference sequence). The CDR3 spells CASSQEWRSPLHF. The CDR3 bases are TGTGCCAGCAGTCAGGAGTGGAGGTCACCCCTCCACTTT.